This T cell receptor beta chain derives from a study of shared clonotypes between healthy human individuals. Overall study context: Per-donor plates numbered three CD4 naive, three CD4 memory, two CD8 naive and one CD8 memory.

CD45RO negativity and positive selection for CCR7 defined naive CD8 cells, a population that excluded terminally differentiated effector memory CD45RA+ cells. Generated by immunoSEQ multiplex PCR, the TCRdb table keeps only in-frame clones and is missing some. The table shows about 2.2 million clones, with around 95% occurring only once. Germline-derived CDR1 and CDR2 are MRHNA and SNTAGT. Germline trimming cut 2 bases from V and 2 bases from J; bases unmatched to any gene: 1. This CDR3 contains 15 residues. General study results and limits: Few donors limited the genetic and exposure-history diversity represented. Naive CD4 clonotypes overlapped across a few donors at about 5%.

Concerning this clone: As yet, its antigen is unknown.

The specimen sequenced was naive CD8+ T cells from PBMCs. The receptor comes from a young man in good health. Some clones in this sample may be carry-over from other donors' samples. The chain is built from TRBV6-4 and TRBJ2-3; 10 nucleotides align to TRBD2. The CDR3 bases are TGTGCCAGCAGTGACGGGACTAGCGACACAGATACGCAGTATTTT. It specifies CASSDGTSDTDTQYF.